Below are 6 T cell receptor beta chains sequenced from a single sample in a study of T cells in Graves' hyperthyroidism and ophthalmopathy (dated by TCRdb to the late 2010s). The library came from multiplex PCR. The listed sequencing device is Illumina HiSeq 2000. TCR beta CDR3 regions were amplified from RNA transcripts. The TCR CDR3 was subjected to a first round of RT-PCR using the HTBI primer set and the Qiagen OneStep RT-PCR kit. In TCRdb, the public reads were trimmed at Q25 with fastp and aligned with MiXCR, with productive beta chains retained. For every CDR3 protein sequence, its rows merge into one entry that carries the most common genes and DNA. For this sample there are some 740,000 distinct CDR3 sequences; around 15% appear just once. The biggest ten clones account for 10% of the sample. The sample was blood. These receptors were obtained from a woman between 18 and 29 years old with Graves' hyperthyroidism.

The sample holds many counts of this clonotype. The V and J genes are TRBV3-1 and TRBJ2-7; either TRBD1 or TRBD2 may supply D (5 bases each). This CDR3 is built from 15 residues. With 0 bases removed from V and 7 bases from J, the gap between germline ends came to 16 bases. Germline CDR1 and CDR2: LGHDT and YNNKEL (reference sequence). CDR3 region: CASSQDDRDEAEQYF. The CDR3 coding sequence is TGTGCCAGCAGCCAAGACGATCGGGACGAGGCTGAGCAGTACTTC.

There are a few counts of this clonotype. V and J are TRBV9 and TRBJ1-1, with D unclear. V lost 0 bases to trimming and J lost 5 bases, with 8 bases between them. The CDR3 length is 13 residues. Germline V gives CDR1 SGDLS, CDR2 YYNGEE. CDR3 nucleotides: TGTGCCAGCAGCGTAGAGGAGTTGACTGAAGCTTTCTTT. This encodes CASSVEELTEAFF.

The rearrangement links TRBV7-9 to TRBJ2-5; TRBD2 matches 9 bases. Germline V lookup: CDR1 SEHNR, CDR2 FQNEAQ (reference sequence). V lost 3 bases and J lost 7; bases outside the gene matches: 9. The CDR3 runs 15 residues. Here the CDR3 reads CASSFLAGENPTQYF. In DNA form, the CDR3 reads TGTGCCAGCAGCTTCTTAGCGGGGGAGAACCCGACCCAGTACTTC.

This clonotype was recorded a few times. The chain has TRBV4-1 and TRBJ2-4; TRBD2 is a possible D gene (6 bases). Trimming stripped 1 base from V and 0 bases from J, with 7 bases between. The germline CDR1 and CDR2 sequences are MGHRA and YSYEKL. The CDR3 is 15 residues long. CDR3 loop: CASSQVGLAKNIQYF. The DNA for the CDR3 is TGCGCCAGCAGCCAAGTGGGACTAGCCAAAAACATTCAGTACTTC.

This clonotype was found a few times. The V gene is TRBV20-1, the J gene TRBJ1-2; D is undetermined. V was clipped by 6 bases and J by 8 bases, with 22 bases between them. The CDR3 length is 14 residues. Germline-derived CDR1 and CDR2 are DFQATT and SNEGSKA (reference sequence). The CDR3 reads CSASNRKGRGGYTF. As DNA, the CDR3 is TGCAGTGCCTCGAATCGCAAGGGTCGCGGCGGCTACACCTTC.

This clonotype was counted a few times. The chain has TRBV29-1 and TRBJ2-1; D gene ambiguous. The CDR3 consists of 15 residues. From germline, CDR1 is SQVTM and CDR2 ANQGSEA. Trimming shortened V by 1 base and J by 3 bases, and 13 bases separated the two germline ends. The CDR3 DNA reads TGCAGCGTTGAAGGACAACCGTCGAGCTACAATGAGCAGTTCTTC. Translated, it gives CSVEGQPSSYNEQFF.